The 18 T cell receptor beta chains below were found in one sample sequenced in a study of blood T cell repertoires in COVID-19. The assay was immunoSEQ multiplex PCR, and TCRdb's table has in-frame clones only and misses some. The sample carries over 150,000 clones, roughly nine tenths recorded once. The sequenced sample consisted of PBMCs or T cells enriched from blood (not recorded which). Source of these receptors: a woman aged 25 to 39 who had recovered from COVID-19.

The CDR3 region has the DNA TGTGCCAGCAGGACTAGCGGTTTCTACAATGAGCAGTTCTTC. Translated, it gives CASRTSGFYNEQFF. The chain couples TRBV2 to TRBJ2-1, with TRBD2 identical over 9 bases. Trimming removed 6 bases from V and 3 bases from J; junction bases left unmatched: 3. This CDR3 comprises 14 residues. Germline V CDR1 and CDR2: SNHLY, FYNNEI.

The genes are TRBV13 and TRBJ2-1, with 12 bases that match TRBD2. Germline CDR1 is PRHDT and CDR2 is FYEKMQ (reference sequence). Trimming cost V 5 bases and J 4 bases; bases outside gene matches: 9. This CDR3 contains 17 residues. The CDR3 loop reads CASSPDSLAGGYNEQFF. The CDR3 region has the DNA TGTGCCAGCAGCCCAGACAGTCTAGCGGGGGGGTACAATGAGCAGTTCTTC.

This clone has a handful of counts. The J gene is TRBJ2-7, the V gene TRBV6-1; 7 nucleotides line up with TRBD2. This CDR3 is built from 14 residues. Germline assignment: CDR1 MNHNS and CDR2 SASEGT. V was clipped by 1 base and J by 2 bases; unmatched bases: 2. The CDR3 nucleotides are TGTGCCAGCAGTGAAGGGGGGGGACCCTACGAGCAGTACTTC. Protein: CASSEGGGPYEQYF.

The gene calls are TRBV7-2 and TRBJ2-1; D might be TRBD1 (6 bases). The ends were cut back, 4 bases at V and 6 bases at J, with 16 bases in the middle. The length of the CDR3 is 15 residues. CDR1 is SGHTA and CDR2 is FQGNSA in the germline V gene. In DNA form, the CDR3 reads TGTGCCAGCAGCTCCACCCAGGGGAATATCAATGAGCAGTTCTTC. Its protein is CASSSTQGNINEQFF.

V gene TRBV6-5 combines with J gene TRBJ1-6, with 8 bases lining up with TRBD1. The junction had 7 bases not matched to a gene; V was cut back by 5 bases and J by 7 bases. Germline V lookup: CDR1 MNHEY, CDR2 SVGAGI. The CDR3 loop spans 15 amino acids. The DNA of the CDR3 is TGTGCCAGCAGTCGGACAGGGACTGGCAATTCACCCCTCCACTTT. Residues: CASSRTGTGNSPLHF.

The rearrangement links TRBV27 to TRBJ1-5, with 8 nucleotides matching TRBD1. The CDR3 has 14 amino acids. Per germline, CDR1 MNHEY and CDR2 SMNVEV (reference sequence). Losses at the gene ends were 5 bases for V and 6 bases for J; bases not matched to a gene: 6. The CDR3 sequence: CASSVTRGLQPQHF. Written as DNA, the CDR3 is TGTGCCAGCAGTGTCACCAGGGGGCTTCAGCCCCAGCATTTT.

This clone appeared a single time. CDR3 sequence: CASSPWTSGAYNEQFF. The CDR3 region has the DNA TGTGCCAGCAGCCCCTGGACTAGCGGGGCCTACAATGAGCAGTTCTTC. The V gene is TRBV7-2, the J gene TRBJ2-1; 12 bases fit TRBD2. Germline values: CDR1 SGHTA, CDR2 FQGNSA. V shed 5 bases, J shed 2 bases, and the junction held 4 bases outside the gene matches. The CDR3 spans 16 residues.

The chain recombines TRBV27 with TRBJ2-7; possibly TRBD1 for D (7 bases). Trimming took off 4 bases at V and 5 bases at J, with 18 bases between the two ends. The CDR3 extends over 15 amino acids. Germline assignment: CDR1 MNHEY and CDR2 SMNVEV (reference sequence). The CDR3 DNA reads TGTGCCAGCAGTTACTCATCCAGGGGGGCTCACGAGCAGTACTTC. Protein: CASSYSSRGAHEQYF.

The chain employs TRBV6-5 and TRBJ2-7; a weak D match, TRBD1 (5 bases). Per germline, CDR1 MNHEY and CDR2 SVGAGI. V dropped 7 bases and J dropped 6 bases, with 19 bases sitting between them. The CDR3 has 14 amino acids. CDR3 bases: TGTGCCAGCACCGAACAGGCATCGTGGGGCGAGCAGTACTTC. It codes for CASTEQASWGEQYF.

This chain connects TRBV7-8 to TRBJ1-2, with D possibly matching TRBD1 (6 bases). CDR3 length: 13 amino acids. V shed 5 bases and J shed 2 bases, with 9 bases lying between them. Germline V gene data show CDR1 as SGHVS and CDR2 as FQNEAQ. The CDR3 reads CASSVDRNYGYTF. CDR3 bases: TGTGCCAGCAGCGTGGACAGAAACTATGGCTACACCTTC.

The chain has TRBV4-3 and TRBJ2-7, with 7 bases aligning to TRBD2. This CDR3 is built from 14 residues. Germline values: CDR1 LGHNA, CDR2 YSLEER. V shed 4 bases, J shed 2 bases, and the junction held 5 bases outside the gene matches. DNA of the CDR3: TGCGCCAGCAGCCCTAGCGGCTACGCCTACGAGCAGTACTTC. Amino acid sequence: CASSPSGYAYEQYF.

The rearrangement links TRBV21-1 to TRBJ1-5. TRBV21-1 has pseudogene status. This CDR3 has 14 residues. The CDR3 protein is CASSKEYSNQPQHF. The CDR3 bases are TGTGCCAGCAGCAAGGAGTATAGCAATCAGCCCCAGCATTTT.

The chain uses TRBV11-3 and TRBJ2-7, with D perhaps TRBD2 (6 bases). Deletions cut 10 bases from V and 0 bases from J, with 13 bases between. This CDR3 comprises 13 residues. Looked up from germline, CDR1 is SGHNT and CDR2 is YENEEA. The CDR3 here is CATGEESSYEQYF. CDR3 nucleotides: TGTGCCACGGGGGAGGAAAGCTCCTACGAGCAGTACTTC.

This clone has a single count. This chain joins TRBV30 and TRBJ2-2; possibly TRBD2 for D (5 bases). The CDR3 is 15 amino acids. Deletions cut 5 bases from V and 1 base from J, with 14 bases between. CDR1 is GTSNPN and CDR2 is SVGIG in the germline V gene (reference sequence). The CDR3 DNA is TGTGCCTGGGGTACGAGGGCGAGGAACACCGGGGAGCTGTTTTTT. This gives the protein CAWGTRARNTGELFF.

The chain joins TRBV9 to TRBJ2-5, with TRBD2 matching over 9 bases. The CDR3 runs 15 residues. Trimming removed 7 bases from V and 5 bases from J; junction bases left unmatched: 12. Germline assignment: CDR1 SGDLS and CDR2 YYNGEE. The CDR3 loop is CASSGDGLAGETQYF. The CDR3 coding sequence is TGTGCCAGCTCCGGTGATGGCCTAGCGGGGGAGACCCAGTACTTC.

CDR3 DNA sequence: TGTGCCAGCAGCCCGGGAGGCCACCGGGGTCGGTTCTTC. Translated, it gives CASSPGGHRGRFF. The genes are TRBV27 and TRBJ2-1, with 7 bases aligning to TRBD2. Looked up from germline, CDR1 is MNHEY and CDR2 is SMNVEV (reference sequence). Losses at the gene ends were 6 bases for V and 15 bases for J; bases not matched to a gene: 14. CDR3 length: 13 residues.

This chain joins TRBV10-3 and TRBJ1-1; D is possibly TRBD1 (5 bases). This CDR3 is 14 amino acids long. V gave up 6 bases and J gave up 5 bases, with 16 bases separating them. From germline, CDR1 is ENHRY and CDR2 SYGVKD. This CDR3 is CAISPGPSRTEAFF. The CDR3 DNA follows: TGTGCCATCAGCCCAGGGCCATCGAGGACTGAAGCTTTCTTT.

The chain couples TRBV25-1 to TRBJ1-2; 7 nucleotides align to TRBD1. V shed 6 bases, J shed 4 bases, and the junction held 8 bases outside the gene matches. The CDR3 runs to 14 residues. CDR1 MGHDK and CDR2 SYGVNS come from the germline V gene. The CDR3 sequence is CASRVDREGYGYTF. The CDR3 DNA reads as TGTGCCAGCAGAGTCGACAGGGAAGGCTATGGCTACACCTTC.